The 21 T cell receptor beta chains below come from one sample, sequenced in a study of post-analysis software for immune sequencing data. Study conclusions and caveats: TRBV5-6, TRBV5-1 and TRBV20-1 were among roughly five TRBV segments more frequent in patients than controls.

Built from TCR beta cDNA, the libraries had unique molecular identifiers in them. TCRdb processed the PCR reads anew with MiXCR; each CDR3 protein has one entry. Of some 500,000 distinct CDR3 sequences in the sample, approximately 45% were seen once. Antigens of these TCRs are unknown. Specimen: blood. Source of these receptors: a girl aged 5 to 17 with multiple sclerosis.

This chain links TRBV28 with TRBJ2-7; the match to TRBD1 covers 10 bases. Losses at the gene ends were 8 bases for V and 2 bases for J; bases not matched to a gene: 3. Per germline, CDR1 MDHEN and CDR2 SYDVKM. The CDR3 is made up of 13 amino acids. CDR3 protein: CASRDRGPYEQYF. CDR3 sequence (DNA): TGTGCCAGCCGGGACAGGGGACCCTACGAGCAGTACTTC.

The CDR3 sequence: CASSELGGLKETQYF. Here the CDR3 DNA reads TGTGCCAGCAGCGAACTGGGCGGGCTTAAAGAGACCCAGTACTTC. The rearrangement links TRBV6-5 to TRBJ2-5, with a tentative D call TRBD2 (5 bases). The length of the CDR3 is 15 residues. Germline assignment: CDR1 MNHEY and CDR2 SVGAGI. V lost 6 bases and J lost 3, with 17 bases in between.

The CDR3 DNA is TGTGCCTGGAGAGTAGGGAATGAGCAGTTCTTC. It encodes CAWRVGNEQFF. This rearrangement joins TRBV30 to TRBJ2-1; D not certain. Germline loops: CDR1 GTSNPN, CDR2 SVGIG (reference sequence). V gave up 3 bases and J gave up 7 bases, with 7 bases separating them. This CDR3 contains 11 residues.

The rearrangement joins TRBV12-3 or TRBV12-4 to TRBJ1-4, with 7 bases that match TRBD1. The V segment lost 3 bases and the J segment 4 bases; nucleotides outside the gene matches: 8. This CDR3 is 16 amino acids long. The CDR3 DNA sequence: TGTGCCAGCAGTTTGATGTCGGGACAGATTAATGAAAAACTGTTTTTT. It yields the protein CASSLMSGQINEKLFF.

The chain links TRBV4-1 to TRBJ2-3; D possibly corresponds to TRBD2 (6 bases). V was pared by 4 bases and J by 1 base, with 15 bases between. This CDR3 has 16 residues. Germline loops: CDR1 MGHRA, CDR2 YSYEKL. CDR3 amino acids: CASSRGWGEGTDTQYF. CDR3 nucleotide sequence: TGCGCCAGCAGCCGCGGCTGGGGGGAGGGCACAGATACGCAGTATTTT.

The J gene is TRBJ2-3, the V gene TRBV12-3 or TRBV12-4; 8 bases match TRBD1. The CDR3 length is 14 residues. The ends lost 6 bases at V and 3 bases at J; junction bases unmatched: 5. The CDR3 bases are TGTGCCAGCAGGAGACAGGGGATGACAGATACGCAGTATTTT. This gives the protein CASRRQGMTDTQYF.

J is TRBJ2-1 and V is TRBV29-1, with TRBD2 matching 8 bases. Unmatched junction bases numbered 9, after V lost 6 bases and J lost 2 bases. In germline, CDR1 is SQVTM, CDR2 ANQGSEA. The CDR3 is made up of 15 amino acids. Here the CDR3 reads CSVINSGTPYNEQFF. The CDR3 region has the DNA TGCAGCGTCATCAATAGCGGGACCCCCTACAATGAGCAGTTCTTC.

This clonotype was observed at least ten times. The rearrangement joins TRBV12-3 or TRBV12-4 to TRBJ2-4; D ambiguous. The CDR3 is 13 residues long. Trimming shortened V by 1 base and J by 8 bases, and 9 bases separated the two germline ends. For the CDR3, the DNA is TGTGCCAGCAGTTTAGGGAGTATCGACATTCAGTACTTC. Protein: CASSLGSIDIQYF.

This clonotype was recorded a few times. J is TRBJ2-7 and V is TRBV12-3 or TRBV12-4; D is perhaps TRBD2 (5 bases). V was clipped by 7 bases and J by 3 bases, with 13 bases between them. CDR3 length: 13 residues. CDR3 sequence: CASTITGSYEQYF. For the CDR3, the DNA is TGTGCCAGCACCATCACGGGGAGCTACGAGCAGTACTTC.

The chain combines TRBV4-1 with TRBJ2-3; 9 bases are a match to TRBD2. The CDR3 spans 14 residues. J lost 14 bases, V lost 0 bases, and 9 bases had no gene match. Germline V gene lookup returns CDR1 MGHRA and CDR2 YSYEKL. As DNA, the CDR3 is TGCGCCAGCAGCCAAGATCGGGGAGGAGCGGGAGGGTATTTT. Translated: CASSQDRGGAGGYF.

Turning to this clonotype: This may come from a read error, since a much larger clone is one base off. The DNA for the CDR3 is TGTGCCAGCAGCCAAAAGAGACGGGGACAAGAGACCCAGTACTTC. It encodes CASSQKRRGQETQYF. The chain couples TRBV6-6 to TRBJ2-5, with D possibly TRBD2 on 5 matching bases. The CDR3 totals 15 residues. Trimming pared 6 bases from V and 2 bases from J, leaving 16 bases between. Germline CDR1 is MNHNY and CDR2 is SVGAGI (reference sequence).

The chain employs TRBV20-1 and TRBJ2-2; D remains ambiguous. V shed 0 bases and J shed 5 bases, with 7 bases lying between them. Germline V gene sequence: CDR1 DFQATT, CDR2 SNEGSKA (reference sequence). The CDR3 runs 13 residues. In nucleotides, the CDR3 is TGCAGTGCTAGAGAAAGTTATACCGGGGAGCTGTTTTTT. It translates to CSARESYTGELFF.

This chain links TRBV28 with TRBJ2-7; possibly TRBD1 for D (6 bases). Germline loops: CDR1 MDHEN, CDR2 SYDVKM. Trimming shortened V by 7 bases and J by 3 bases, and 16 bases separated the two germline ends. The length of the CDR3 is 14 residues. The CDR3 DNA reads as TGTGCCAGCAAAGTCAGGGGAGCTGGCTACGAGCAGTACTTC. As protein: CASKVRGAGYEQYF. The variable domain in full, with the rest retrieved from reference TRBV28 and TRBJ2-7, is DVKVTQSSRYLVKRTGEKVFLECVQDMDHENMFWYRQDPGLGLRLIYFSYDVKMKEKGDIPEGYSVSREKKERFSLILESASTNQTSMYLCASKVRGAGYEQYFGPGTRLTVT.

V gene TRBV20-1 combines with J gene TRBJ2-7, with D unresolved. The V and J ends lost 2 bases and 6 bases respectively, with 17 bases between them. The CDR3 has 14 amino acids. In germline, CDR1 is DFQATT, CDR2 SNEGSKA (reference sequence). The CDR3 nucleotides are TGCAGTGCTAGACCCGACCCTTCGAGCAGCGAGCAGTACTTC. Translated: CSARPDPSSSEQYF.

CDR3 amino acids: CASSQEAPGIAVTASYNEQFF. For the CDR3, the DNA is TGCGCCAGCAGCCAAGAGGCCCCCGGAATAGCGGTGACCGCTTCCTACAATGAGCAGTTCTTC. The V and J genes are TRBV4-1 and TRBJ2-1, with a tentative D call TRBD2 (6 bases). Germline assignment: CDR1 MGHRA and CDR2 YSYEKL. Trimming pared 0 bases from V and 1 base from J, leaving 25 bases between. The CDR3 is 21 amino acids.

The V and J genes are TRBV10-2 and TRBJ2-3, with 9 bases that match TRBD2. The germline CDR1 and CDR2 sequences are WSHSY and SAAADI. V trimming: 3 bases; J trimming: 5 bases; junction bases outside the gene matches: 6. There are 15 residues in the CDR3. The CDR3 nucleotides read TGCGCCAGCAGTGAAGTAGCGGGAGAGGGAGATACGCAGTATTTT. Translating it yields CASSEVAGEGDTQYF.

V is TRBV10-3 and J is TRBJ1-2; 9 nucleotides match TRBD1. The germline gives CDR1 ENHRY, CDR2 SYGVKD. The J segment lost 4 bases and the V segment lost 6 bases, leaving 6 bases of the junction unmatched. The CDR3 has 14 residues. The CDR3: CAISDRGDSYGYTF. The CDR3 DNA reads TGTGCCATCAGCGACAGGGGGGATAGCTATGGCTACACCTTC.

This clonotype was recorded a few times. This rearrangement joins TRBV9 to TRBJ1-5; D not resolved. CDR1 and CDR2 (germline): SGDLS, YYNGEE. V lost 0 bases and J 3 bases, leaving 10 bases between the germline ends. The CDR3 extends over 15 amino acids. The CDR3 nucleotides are TGTGCCAGCAGCGTAGGTCAGGCAATCAATCAGCCCCAGCATTTT. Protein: CASSVGQAINQPQHF.

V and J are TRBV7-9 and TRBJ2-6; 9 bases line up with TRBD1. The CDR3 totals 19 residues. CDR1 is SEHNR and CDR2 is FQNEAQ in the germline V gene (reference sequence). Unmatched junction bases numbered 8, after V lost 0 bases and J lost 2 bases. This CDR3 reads CASSLAYGTGLAGANVLTF. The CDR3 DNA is TGTGCCAGCAGCTTAGCTTACGGGACAGGGCTTGCTGGGGCCAACGTCCTGACTTTC.

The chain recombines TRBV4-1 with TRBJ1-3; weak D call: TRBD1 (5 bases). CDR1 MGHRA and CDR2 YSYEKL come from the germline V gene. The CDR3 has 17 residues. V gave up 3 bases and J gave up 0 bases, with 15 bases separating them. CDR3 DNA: TGCGCCAGCAGCCAGGACGGGGGGGGAAGCTCTGGAAACACCATATATTTT. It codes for CASSQDGGGSSGNTIYF.

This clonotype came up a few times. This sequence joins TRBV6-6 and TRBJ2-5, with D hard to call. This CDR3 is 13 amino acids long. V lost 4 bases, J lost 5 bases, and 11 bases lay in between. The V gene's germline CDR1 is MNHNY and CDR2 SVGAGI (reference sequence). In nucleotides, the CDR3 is TGTGCCAGCAGTTCAAGGTTACTGGAGACCCAGTACTTC. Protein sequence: CASSSRLLETQYF.